These 32 T cell receptor beta chains came from one sample sequenced in a study of blood T cell repertoires in COVID-19. The method was immunoSEQ multiplex PCR; TCRdb's version includes in-frame clones alone and lacks a portion of them. The sample has 200,000 to 250,000 clones, around nine tenths seen once. Sequencing was performed on PBMCs or T cells enriched from blood (not recorded which). All receptors derive from a woman in her forties or fifties with acute COVID-19.

This clone was counted between two and nine times. V and J are TRBV27 and TRBJ2-7, with 10 bases fitting TRBD1. CDR1 and CDR2 (germline): MNHEY, SMNVEV (reference sequence). V lost 6 bases, J lost 4 bases, and 6 bases stayed unmatched. This CDR3 comprises 14 residues. CDR3 sequence: CASRMTGGPYEQYF. The CDR3 DNA sequence: TGTGCCAGCAGAATGACAGGGGGCCCTTACGAGCAGTACTTC.

This rearrangement joins TRBV7-3 to TRBJ2-2, with 7 bases that match TRBD1. The CDR3 consists of 15 residues. The germline V gene encodes CDR1 SGHTA and CDR2 FQGTGA. V trimming: 5 bases; J trimming: 2 bases; junction bases outside the gene matches: 5. CDR3 loop: CASSRYRGNTGELFF. CDR3 DNA: TGTGCCAGCAGCCGCTACAGGGGTAACACCGGGGAGCTGTTTTTT. Variable domain in full (rest from reference TRBV7-3 and TRBJ2-2): GAGVSQTPSNKVTEKGKYVELRCDPISGHTALYWYRQSLGQGPEFLIYFQGTGAADDSGLPNDRFFAVRPEGSVSTLKIQRTERGDSAVYLCASSRYRGNTGELFFGEGSRLTVL.

J is TRBJ2-1 and V is TRBV5-6; D may be TRBD2 (6 bases). CDR3 size: 15 residues. V lost 2 bases and J 2 bases, leaving 11 bases between the germline ends. Per germline, CDR1 SGHDT and CDR2 YYEEEE. The CDR3 DNA follows: TGTGCCAGCAGCTTTGGGACTCGAACCTACAATGAGCAGTTCTTC. This sequence encodes CASSFGTRTYNEQFF.

Note on this clone: Additional DNA sequences in this sample encode the identical CDR3. The V gene is TRBV7-3, the J gene TRBJ2-3; D remains unclear. Germline CDR1 reads SGHTA; CDR2 reads FQGTGA. V was clipped by 4 bases and J by 1 base, with 3 bases between them. The CDR3 consists of 12 residues. This CDR3 reads CASSSGTDTQYF. The CDR3 coding sequence is TGTGCCAGCAGCTCCGGCACAGATACGCAGTATTTT.

The chain is built from TRBV15 and TRBJ1-6; TRBD1 might be the D (5 bases). The germline V gene encodes CDR1 LNHNV and CDR2 YYDKDF (reference sequence). This CDR3 region has 16 residues. Trimming left V 3 bases short and J 7 bases short, with 16 bases between. DNA for the CDR3: TGTGCCACCAGCAGGGTTCCCGGGCGGGGGAATTCACCCCTCCACTTT. Its translation: CATSRVPGRGNSPLHF.

This clone has a single count. The chain is built from TRBV27 and TRBJ2-3; TRBD1 aligns across 8 bases. With 6 bases clipped from V and 4 bases from J, the junction kept 21 bases outside the gene matches. The CDR3 length is 19 residues. Per germline, CDR1 MNHEY and CDR2 SMNVEV (reference sequence). The CDR3 protein is CASRLGGQVYGKSADTQYF. The CDR3 DNA sequence: TGTGCCAGCAGACTGGGGGGACAGGTGTACGGGAAGAGCGCAGATACGCAGTATTTT.

The V and J genes are TRBV7-6 and TRBJ1-4; D not certain. V gave up 5 bases and J gave up 7 bases, with 17 bases separating them. The CDR3 has 15 amino acids. Germline lookup yields CDR1 SGHVS and CDR2 FNYEAQ. The CDR3: CASSVMAGSGEKLFF. In DNA form, the CDR3 reads TGTGCCAGCAGCGTTATGGCGGGAAGCGGTGAAAAACTGTTTTTT.

The V and J genes are TRBV28 and TRBJ2-2; D remains unclear. CDR3 size: 14 residues. The ends were cut back, 5 bases at V and 6 bases at J, with 13 bases in the middle. The germline gives CDR1 MDHEN, CDR2 SYDVKM. Here the CDR3 DNA reads TGTGCCAGCAGTCCGCCCAACTATCCCGGGGAGCTGTTTTTT. Translated, it gives CASSPPNYPGELFF.

The V gene is TRBV19, the J gene TRBJ1-5, with TRBD1 matching over 7 bases. CDR1 is LNHDA and CDR2 is SQIVND in the germline V gene (reference sequence). The V and J ends lost 6 bases and 3 bases, in that order; junction bases with no gene match: 8. CDR3 size: 15 residues. Here the CDR3 DNA reads TGTGCCAGTAGCCAACGGGGACAGAACAATCAGCCCCAGCATTTT. This translates into CASSQRGQNNQPQHF.

This clone was observed a few times. The rearrangement uses TRBV5-5 and TRBJ2-2; maybe TRBD2 (5 bases). The CDR3 contains 16 residues. The V end was cut by 2 bases, the J end by 1 base, with 12 bases between. The germline gives CDR1 SGHKS, CDR2 YYEKEE (reference sequence). The CDR3 region has the DNA TGTGCCAGCAGCTTCGTAGAGGCGGGGAACACCGGGGAGCTGTTTTTT. Its protein is CASSFVEAGNTGELFF.

The V call is TRBV28, the J call TRBJ2-7; D is undetermined. In germline, CDR1 is MDHEN, CDR2 SYDVKM. V was pared by 2 bases and J by 0 bases, with 11 bases between. The CDR3 is 15 amino acids. Written as DNA, the CDR3 is TGTGCCAGCAGTTTACCTAGATTTAGCTCCTACGAGCAGTACTTC. Translating gives CASSLPRFSSYEQYF.

The rearrangement uses TRBV18 and TRBJ1-1; D is undetermined. CDR3 length: 13 amino acids. Germline assignment: CDR1 KGHSH and CDR2 LQKENI. V was pared by 2 bases and J by 1 base, with 5 bases between. The CDR3 is CASSPLENTEAFF. In DNA form, the CDR3 reads TGTGCCAGCTCACCATTAGAGAACACTGAAGCTTTCTTT.

The rearrangement uses TRBV6-5 and TRBJ2-2, with 7 bases matching TRBD2. The CDR3 has 11 residues. Germline CDR1 reads MNHEY; CDR2 reads SVGAGI. Unmatched junction bases numbered 4, after V lost 11 bases and J lost 7 bases. CDR3 in DNA: TGTGCCTCGGGGGGAATCGGGGAGCTGTTTTTT. Residues: CASGGIGELFF.

J is TRBJ2-1 and V is TRBV4-3, with D tentatively TRBD1 (5 bases). V lost 0 bases to trimming and J lost 2 bases, with 17 bases between them. The germline V gene encodes CDR1 LGHNA and CDR2 YSLEER. The CDR3 consists of 18 residues. In DNA, the CDR3 is TGCGCCAGCAGCCAAGATCTCCAGGGCGACCGGGCCTACAATGAGCAGTTCTTC. Its protein product is CASSQDLQGDRAYNEQFF.

The CDR3 here is CASSPRDLRGSSPLHF. Written as DNA, the CDR3 is TGTGCCAGCAGCCCAAGGGACTTGCGCGGGAGTTCACCCCTCCACTTT. The chain joins TRBV5-5 to TRBJ1-6, with TRBD1 as a possible D gene (5 bases). With 4 bases removed from V and 9 bases from J, the gap between germline ends came to 20 bases. The CDR3 sequence is 16 residues long. Germline loops: CDR1 SGHKS, CDR2 YYEKEE (reference sequence).

The rearrangement links TRBV7-2 to TRBJ2-5; the D gene is possibly TRBD1 (5 bases). CDR1 SGHTA and CDR2 FQGNSA come from the germline V gene. V shed 5 bases and J shed 5 bases, with 12 bases lying between them. This CDR3 contains 13 residues. CDR3 loop: CASSPPGSETQYF. As DNA, the CDR3 is TGTGCCAGCAGCCCCCCAGGGTCTGAGACCCAGTACTTC.

This chain links TRBV27 with TRBJ1-1, with TRBD1 matching 10 bases. V lost 5 bases, J lost 4 bases, and 10 bases stayed unmatched. The CDR3 is 16 amino acids. CDR1 is MNHEY, CDR2 SMNVEV, per germline (reference sequence). The CDR3 reads CASSPLRQGAGTEAFF. DNA for the CDR3: TGTGCCAGCAGTCCCTTACGACAGGGGGCGGGCACTGAAGCTTTCTTT.

The gene calls are TRBV9 and TRBJ1-1; D possibly corresponds to TRBD1 (6 bases). The CDR3 consists of 13 residues. V was clipped by 0 bases and J by 8 bases, with 11 bases between them. From germline, CDR1 is SGDLS and CDR2 YYNGEE. As DNA, the CDR3 is TGTGCCAGCAGCGTAGAAGGCGGGGGCGAAGCTTTCTTT. This sequence encodes CASSVEGGGEAFF.

The genes are TRBV29-1 and TRBJ2-3; D is perhaps TRBD2 (6 bases). Trimming took off 0 bases at V and 5 bases at J, with 6 bases between the two ends. The CDR3 is made up of 12 amino acids. Germline V CDR1 and CDR2: SQVTM, ANQGSEA. CDR3 loop: CSVEDGGDTQYF. DNA for the CDR3: TGCAGCGTTGAAGACGGGGGAGATACGCAGTATTTT.

The chain has TRBV18 and TRBJ1-4, with 10 bases fitting TRBD1. Trimming cost V 3 bases and J 3 bases; bases outside gene matches: 7. Germline V CDR1 and CDR2: KGHSH, LQKENI. The CDR3 covers 17 residues. CDR3 bases: TGTGCCAGCTCACCGCTGACAGGGGGCGCATCTAATGAAAAACTGTTTTTT. This codes for CASSPLTGGASNEKLFF.

This clone came up many times. CDR3: CASSLEAAWQGGGLGEQYF. As DNA, the CDR3 is TGCGCCAGCAGCTTGGAAGCAGCATGGCAGGGAGGTGGGCTCGGGGAGCAGTACTTC. This chain connects TRBV5-1 to TRBJ2-7; a possible D gene is TRBD2 (6 bases). CDR3 length equals 19 residues. Germline V gene lookup returns CDR1 SGHRS and CDR2 YFSETQ. Trimming stripped 0 bases from V and 7 bases from J, with 29 bases between.

The chain links TRBV19 to TRBJ1-2; a possible D gene is TRBD1 (6 bases). The CDR3 consists of 16 residues. Per the germline V gene, CDR1 is LNHDA and CDR2 is SQIVND (reference sequence). V was cut by 3 bases and J by 7 bases, with 21 bases left in between. The CDR3 region is CASSMRRGGTDVGYTF. CDR3 nucleotide sequence: TGTGCCAGTAGTATGAGGAGGGGGGGCACTGATGTTGGCTACACCTTC.

The chain is built from TRBV27 and TRBJ2-2; the match to TRBD2 covers 13 bases. Germline values: CDR1 MNHEY, CDR2 SMNVEV (reference sequence). V trimming: 5 bases; J trimming: 0 bases; junction bases outside the gene matches: 3. CDR3 length equals 17 residues. CDR3 amino acids: CASSGTSGVANTGELFF. The CDR3 bases are TGTGCCAGCAGTGGGACTAGCGGGGTTGCGAACACCGGGGAGCTGTTTTTT.

The chain uses TRBV11-2 and TRBJ2-7; 7 bases are shared with TRBD1. With V trimmed by 5 bases and J by 6 bases, 13 bases remained unmatched. CDR1 and CDR2 (germline): SGHAT, FQNNGV. This CDR3 is built from 15 residues. The CDR3 DNA follows: TGTGCCAGCAGCACCACGGACAGGAGAGGCGGCGAGCAGTACTTC. It codes for CASSTTDRRGGEQYF.

This clone was seen at least ten times. This chain links TRBV18 with TRBJ2-3; D gene unclear. From germline, CDR1 is KGHSH and CDR2 LQKENI. The CDR3 runs to 13 residues. V gave up 4 bases and J gave up 2 bases, with 7 bases separating them. The CDR3 protein is CASSRGSTDTQYF. The CDR3 coding sequence is TGTGCCAGCTCACGAGGTTCCACAGATACGCAGTATTTT.

This rearrangement joins TRBV19 to TRBJ2-7; tentatively, D is TRBD2 (6 bases). The germline gives CDR1 LNHDA, CDR2 SQIVND (reference sequence). V dropped 3 bases and J dropped 2 bases, with 14 bases sitting between them. The CDR3 sequence is 15 residues long. In DNA, the CDR3 is TGTGCCAGTAGTATGGTGGGAGGAGGCCCCTACGAGCAGTACTTC. Translated: CASSMVGGGPYEQYF.

This chain joins TRBV28 and TRBJ2-1; 11 bases match TRBD2. The CDR3 sequence is 15 residues long. V shed 3 bases and J 6 bases; nucleotides not matched to a gene: 4. Per germline, CDR1 MDHEN and CDR2 SYDVKM. CDR3 sequence reads: CASSLGGLAANEQFF. CDR3 coding DNA: TGTGCCAGCAGTTTGGGGGGACTAGCGGCCAATGAGCAGTTCTTC.

V is TRBV19 and J is TRBJ1-3; D is unclear. The CDR3 runs 16 residues. The V end was cut by 2 bases, the J end by 0 bases, with 11 bases between. The V gene's germline CDR1 is LNHDA and CDR2 SQIVND (reference sequence). CDR3 residues: CASSILTFSSGNTIYF. CDR3 nucleotides: TGTGCCAGTAGTATATTGACTTTCAGCTCTGGAAACACCATATATTTT.

The chain combines TRBV28 with TRBJ2-7; the match to TRBD2 covers 10 bases. There are 15 residues in the CDR3. Trimming cost V 3 bases and J 2 bases; bases outside gene matches: 4. Looked up from germline, CDR1 is MDHEN and CDR2 is SYDVKM. CDR3 loop: CASSLGLAGAYEQYF. The CDR3 nucleotides read TGTGCCAGCAGTTTGGGTCTAGCGGGAGCCTACGAGCAGTACTTC.

The chain uses TRBV12-1 and TRBJ2-5; TRBD2, the table's D call, lacks a check against the DNA. TRBV12-1 is annotated as a pseudogene. This CDR3 contains 15 residues. CDR3 coding DNA: TGTGCCAGCAGCTTTCTACTAGCAGAACAAGAGACCCAGTACTTC. It codes for CASSFLLAEQETQYF.

The chain recombines TRBV11-3 with TRBJ1-1, with 7 bases identical to TRBD1. The CDR3 is 13 residues long. CDR1 and CDR2 (germline): SGHNT, YENEEA. Trimming removed 1 base from V and 7 bases from J; junction bases left unmatched: 3. CDR3 bases: TGTGCCAGCAGCTTAGGACAGGGACTTGAAGCTTTCTTT. It codes for CASSLGQGLEAFF.

This clone was recorded only once. The chain employs TRBV4-1 and TRBJ2-2; the match to TRBD2 covers 7 bases. The CDR3 runs to 14 residues. The V gene's germline CDR1 is MGHRA and CDR2 YSYEKL. J gave up 7 bases and V 4 bases, and 6 bases lay outside the gene matches. Here the CDR3 reads CASSPREGGGELFF. CDR3 sequence (DNA): TGCGCCAGCAGCCCCAGGGAGGGAGGCGGGGAGCTGTTTTTT.